This T cell receptor beta chain was captured in a study of control samples from healthy donors and cancer patients. The CDR3 has 17 amino acids. The germline gives CDR1 MNHEY, CDR2 SMNVEV (reference sequence). Trimming removed 3 bases at V and 11 bases at J, with 26 bases between. Generated by immunoSEQ multiplex PCR, the TCRdb table keeps only in-frame clones and is missing some. The sample holds about 170,000 clones, approximately 94% seen once. This receptor was identified in a woman younger than 35 in good health. Sequenced sample: blood. This chain uses TRBV27 with TRBJ1-5; possibly TRBD1 for D (5 bases). The CDR3 spells CASSFFNPGDPILAQHF. For the CDR3, the DNA is TGTGCCAGCAGTTTCTTTAACCCGGGGGACCCAATCTTGGCCCAGCATTTT.